These 7 T cell receptor beta chains share one sample of origin, sequenced in a study of T cell responses to AZD1222 COVID-19 vaccine. The protocol was immunoSEQ multiplex PCR, while the TCRdb copy is restricted to in-frame clones and leaves out a portion. This sample has about 120,000 clones, with about 92% found just once. Source: peripheral blood, taken on day 0 of AZD1222 vaccination. The origin of the receptors is an adult in good health.

The V call is TRBV6-5, the J call TRBJ2-1; TRBD1 or TRBD2 may be the D gene (5 bases each). This CDR3 contains 15 residues. Trimming left V 7 bases short and J 9 bases short, with 22 bases between. Germline CDR1 MNHEY, CDR2 SVGAGI. CDR3 region: CASTRLSLRGGEQFF. The CDR3 DNA follows: TGTGCCAGCACCCGACTATCACTTAGGGGTGGTGAGCAGTTCTTC.

The chain is built from TRBV5-1 and TRBJ2-2; D is unclear. There are 13 residues in the CDR3. Germline values: CDR1 SGHRS, CDR2 YFSETQ. Trimming stripped 0 bases from V and 6 bases from J, with 6 bases between. The CDR3 reads CASSLGIAGELFF. The CDR3 region has the DNA TGCGCCAGCAGCTTGGGGATCGCCGGGGAGCTGTTTTTT.

This clone was picked up one time. The chain links TRBV12-3 or TRBV12-4 to TRBJ2-2; D is undetermined. Deletions cut 1 base from V and 6 bases from J, with 3 bases between. This CDR3 has 12 residues. CDR3: CASSLDPGELFF. Here the CDR3 DNA reads TGTGCCAGCAGTTTAGATCCCGGGGAGCTGTTTTTT.

V gene TRBV4-3 combines with J gene TRBJ1-1; D might be TRBD1 (5 bases). V lost 3 bases and J 5 bases, leaving 13 bases between the germline ends. The germline CDR1 and CDR2 sequences are LGHNA and YSLEER. CDR3 length equals 14 residues. The CDR3, as DNA: TGCGCCAGCAGCCACTCAGGGATGGGGACTGAAGCTTTCTTT. Its protein is CASSHSGMGTEAFF.

This clone appeared once. The chain couples TRBV6-2 or TRBV6-3 to TRBJ1-1; D gene unclear. Germline V gene sequence: CDR1 MNHEY, CDR2 SVGEGT. The CDR3 contains 15 residues. The V end was cut by 6 bases, the J end by 0 bases, with 14 bases between. The CDR3 bases are TGTGCCAGCAGCCAACCCGAGATCCTGAACACTGAAGCTTTCTTT. It yields the protein CASSQPEILNTEAFF.

CDR3 sequence: CASSEGNTIYF. In nucleotides, the CDR3 is TGCGCCAGCAGTGAGGGAAACACCATATATTTT. This chain uses TRBV10-1 with TRBJ1-3, with D hard to call. With 2 bases removed from V and 4 bases from J, the gap between germline ends came to 0 bases. Germline CDR1 is WNHNN and CDR2 is SYGVQD (reference sequence). There are 11 residues in the CDR3.

The CDR3 loop is CASSLQGGNEQFF. The CDR3, as DNA: TGTGCCAGCAGTTTGCAGGGGGGCAATGAGCAGTTCTTC. The V gene is TRBV12-3 or TRBV12-4, the J gene TRBJ2-1; tentatively, D is TRBD1 (7 bases). This CDR3 has 13 residues. The V and J ends lost 3 bases and 6 bases respectively, with 9 bases between them.